One and the same sample provided the 18 T cell receptor beta chains below, sequenced in a study of blood T cell repertoires in COVID-19. TCRdb's table, derived via immunoSEQ multiplex PCR, lists solely in-frame clones and lacks some. Among approximately 410,000 clones listed, approximately 90% were seen once. The sequenced material came from peripheral blood. Every receptor here comes from a woman aged 25 to 39 with active or convalescent COVID-19.

The chain combines TRBV11-1 with TRBJ2-7; no clear D gene. From germline, CDR1 is SGHAT and CDR2 FQDESV (reference sequence). There are 13 residues in the CDR3. The V gene lost 5 bases and the J gene lost 2 bases, with 10 bases spanning the gap. The chain's CDR3 is CASSPPGAYEQYF. The CDR3 nucleotides are TGTGCCAGCAGCCCTCCAGGTGCCTACGAGCAGTACTTC. The full variable domain, completed using reference TRBV11-1 and TRBJ2-7, is EAEVAQSPRYKITEKSQAVAFWCDPISGHATLYWYRQILGQGPELLVQFQDESVVDDSQLPKDRFSAERLKGVDSTLKIQPAELGDSAMYLCASSPPGAYEQYFGPGTRLTVT.

As for this clone: The junction shows a germline mismatch at one end, possibly a read error. The J gene is TRBJ1-2, the V gene TRBV7-9; 7 bases align to TRBD1. The CDR3 totals 12 residues. Germline-derived CDR1 and CDR2 are SEHNR and FQNEAQ (reference sequence). As DNA, the CDR3 is TGTGCCAGCAGCTACACAGGGGATGGCTACACCTTT. Translation: CASSYTGDGYTF. Full variable domain (rest looked up from reference TRBV7-9 and TRBJ1-2): DTGVSQNPRHKITKRGQNVTFRCDPISEHNRLYWYRQTLGQGPEFLTYFQNEAQLEKSRLLSDRFSAERPKGSFSTLEIQRTEQGDSAMYLCASSYTGDGYTFGSGTRLTVV.

The chain couples TRBV4-1 to TRBJ2-7; a weak D match, TRBD1 (5 bases). V lost 0 bases and J 6 bases, leaving 12 bases between the germline ends. Germline V gives CDR1 MGHRA, CDR2 YSYEKL. This CDR3 has 14 residues. CDR3 sequence reads: CASSQEFSGLEQYF. The CDR3 bases are TGCGCCAGCAGCCAAGAATTTTCAGGGCTCGAGCAGTACTTC.

This clone was counted a single time. The rearrangement links TRBV7-2 to TRBJ2-3; TRBD2 might be the D (7 bases). This CDR3 has 16 residues. Germline CDR1 SGHTA, CDR2 FQGNSA. Trimming cost V 1 base and J 2 bases, with 13 bases left between them. CDR3 in amino acids: CASSLGHAGATDTQYF. As DNA, the CDR3 is TGTGCCAGCAGCTTAGGTCACGCGGGGGCCACAGATACGCAGTATTTT.

This chain connects TRBV5-4 to TRBJ2-1, with TRBD2 identical over 8 bases. The CDR3 spans 15 residues. CDR1 is SGHNT and CDR2 is YYREEE in the germline V gene (reference sequence). The V and J ends lost 4 bases and 6 bases, in that order; junction bases with no gene match: 9. The CDR3 reads CASSRAGGQRNEQFF. The CDR3 nucleotides are TGTGCCAGCAGCAGGGCGGGAGGCCAGCGCAATGAGCAGTTCTTC. Complete variable domain (other parts from reference TRBV5-4 and TRBJ2-1): ETGVTQSPTHLIKTRGQQVTLRCSSQSGHNTVSWYQQALGQGPQFIFQYYREEENGRGNFPPRFSGLQFPNYSSELNVNALELDDSALYLCASSRAGGQRNEQFFGPGTRLTVL.

This clone appeared once. This sequence joins TRBV29-1 and TRBJ2-1, with D possibly matching TRBD2 (7 bases). CDR3 size: 13 residues. Germline CDR1 reads SQVTM; CDR2 reads ANQGSEA. The ends were cut back, 3 bases at V and 8 bases at J, with 14 bases in the middle. CDR3 bases: TGCAGCGTTGACCTCGGGGGGCGGGATGAGCAGTTCTTC. Residues: CSVDLGGRDEQFF.

In DNA form, the CDR3 reads TGTGCCAGCAGTTTGGGGGACACAGATCAGCCCCAGCATTTT. Protein sequence: CASSLGDTDQPQHF. The genes are TRBV27 and TRBJ1-5; D possibly corresponds to TRBD1 (6 bases). This CDR3 contains 14 residues. CDR1 and CDR2 from the germline V gene are MNHEY and SMNVEV (reference sequence). The V and J ends lost 3 bases and 5 bases respectively, with 11 bases between them.

This chain joins TRBV18 and TRBJ2-1; D is uncertain. This CDR3 has 17 amino acids. V lost 2 bases to trimming and J lost 1 base, with 15 bases between them. Germline CDR1 KGHSH, CDR2 LQKENI. Here the CDR3 DNA reads TGTGCCAGCTCACCAGAGACACGAGCAACGTCCTACAATGAGCAGTTCTTC. Translation gives CASSPETRATSYNEQFF.

The chain links TRBV6-2 or TRBV6-3 to TRBJ2-1; 7 nucleotides line up with TRBD1. The CDR3 length is 17 residues. CDR1 is MNHEY, CDR2 SVGEGT, per germline. The ends lost 7 bases at V and 9 bases at J; junction bases unmatched: 21. CDR3 coding DNA: TGTGCCAGCACCCCGATGACCGGGACAGTCCAACGCGGTGAGCAGTTCTTC. Translated, it gives CASTPMTGTVQRGEQFF.

This clone was seen only a few times. The V gene is TRBV5-4, the J gene TRBJ1-3; TRBD1 is a possible D gene (5 bases). The germline V gene has CDR1 SGHNT and CDR2 YYREEE (reference sequence). This CDR3 has 14 residues. V dropped 5 bases and J dropped 2 bases, with 11 bases sitting between them. The CDR3 DNA reads TGTGCCAGCAGGCCTCAGGGTGCTGGAAACACCATATATTTT. Translation gives CASRPQGAGNTIYF.

V usage is TRBV10-2 and J usage is TRBJ2-1; TRBD2 agrees at 13 bases. V shed 6 bases, J shed 1 base, and the junction held 9 bases outside the gene matches. The germline CDR1 and CDR2 sequences are WSHSY and SAAADI. The CDR3 is made up of 18 amino acids. The CDR3 sequence is CASRSTSGGNRSYNEQFF. In nucleotides, the CDR3 is TGCGCCAGCAGGTCGACTAGCGGGGGGAATAGGTCCTACAATGAGCAGTTCTTC.

The gene calls are TRBV3-1 (or the pseudogene TRBV3-2) and TRBJ2-7; a possible D gene is TRBD2 (5 bases). The V gene's germline CDR1 is LGHDT and CDR2 YNNKEL (reference sequence). This CDR3 has 13 residues. Trimming pared 1 base from V and 4 bases from J, leaving 8 bases between. In nucleotides, the CDR3 is TGTGCCAGCAGCCAAGCACGGGGTTACGAGCAGTACTTC. As protein: CASSQARGYEQYF.

V gene TRBV4-2 combines with J gene TRBJ2-1; TRBD1 matches at 10 bases. Germline lookup yields CDR1 LGHNA and CDR2 YNFKEQ. The CDR3 has 16 amino acids. The V gene end was trimmed by 4 bases and the J gene end by 5 bases; junction bases not matched to a gene: 8. CDR3 bases: TGTGCCAGCAGCCGACAAACGGGACAGGGGCACAATGAGCAGTTCTTC. It specifies CASSRQTGQGHNEQFF.

The chain employs TRBV6-6 and TRBJ2-3; D is unclear. The V gene lost 0 bases and the J gene lost 6 bases, with 7 bases spanning the gap. Germline V gene lookup returns CDR1 MNHNY and CDR2 SVGAGI (reference sequence). This CDR3 spans 13 amino acids. The CDR3 DNA follows: TGTGCCAGCAGTTACTCGTCGTCCGATACGCAGTATTTT. Amino acid sequence: CASSYSSSDTQYF.

The chain couples TRBV19 to TRBJ1-1; D is perhaps TRBD1 (5 bases). Germline CDR1 is LNHDA and CDR2 is SQIVND (reference sequence). This CDR3 contains 12 residues. Trimming pared 5 bases from V and 8 bases from J, leaving 12 bases between. CDR3 DNA: TGTGCCAGTAGTGGGGCGACAGAAGAAGCTTTCTTT. It encodes CASSGATEEAFF.

The chain employs TRBV10-2 and TRBJ2-3; TRBD2 matches at 13 bases. The CDR3 is 19 residues long. Looked up from germline, CDR1 is WSHSY and CDR2 is SAAADI. J lost 0 bases, V lost 6 bases, and 12 bases had no gene match. CDR3 loop: CASRTPLAGGPGSTDTQYF. In nucleotides, the CDR3 is TGCGCCAGCAGGACCCCACTAGCGGGGGGGCCGGGGAGCACAGATACGCAGTATTTT.

This clone was seen once. The chain combines TRBV9 with TRBJ2-7; TRBD1 agrees at 7 bases. The junction had 10 bases not matched to a gene; V was cut back by 2 bases and J by 5 bases. Per germline, CDR1 SGDLS and CDR2 YYNGEE. CDR3 size: 15 residues. The CDR3 region is CASSVTGSGINEQYF. DNA for the CDR3: TGTGCCAGCAGCGTGACAGGGTCCGGCATTAACGAGCAGTACTTC.

The CDR3 nucleotides read TGTGCCAGTAGTGCAGAGTCGACAGGGTTTTCGTCCTATGGCTACACCTTC. Residues: CASSAESTGFSSYGYTF. The chain recombines TRBV19 with TRBJ1-2; TRBD1 agrees at 7 bases. CDR3 length: 17 residues. With 5 bases clipped from V and 4 bases from J, the junction kept 16 bases outside the gene matches. Looked up from germline, CDR1 is LNHDA and CDR2 is SQIVND (reference sequence).